The sequence of this T cell receptor (beta chain) was determined in a study of T cell responses to AZD1222 COVID-19 vaccine. Whole-study findings and limits: Nearly half of spike-specific TCRs reportedly target variant regions that are unmutated in the B.1.351 and B.1.1.7 variants. White British ancestry dominated among donors, who included more females, and clonal diversity was possibly underestimated. Across spike, vaccine-associated CD4 TCRs were found, dominant at 160-218 and 743-854.

Of note for this clone: Its antigen is unknown.

The CDR3 sequence is 13 residues long. Trimming left V 7 bases short and J 5 bases short, with 12 bases between. Germline V gene data show CDR1 as MNHEY and CDR2 as SVGAGI. Method: immunoSEQ multiplex PCR; TCRdb's copy keeps in-frame clones and lacks some. The table records around 100,000 clones, about 80% of them present only once. This sequence joins TRBV6-5 and TRBJ2-1, with a tentative D call TRBD1 (7 bases). Sample: peripheral blood, taken on day 0 of AZD1222 vaccination. This TCR came from an adult in good health. CDR3 in amino acids: CASTRGAHNEQFF. In DNA form, the CDR3 reads TGTGCCAGCACCAGGGGGGCTCACAATGAGCAGTTCTTC.